This T cell receptor beta chain originates from a study of blood T cell repertoires in COVID-19. Study-level background: Specimens from acute and convalescent COVID-19 originated in the United States, Italy and Spain.

This clone has just a few counts. Germline CDR1 SEHNR, CDR2 FQNEAQ (reference sequence). The germline V and J ends were trimmed by 5 bases and 1 base, with 12 bases remaining between them. The length of the CDR3 is 15 residues. In the study's own analysis: The assay estimated nucleated cells by amplifying reference gene primers. Repertoires were generated with immunoSEQ multiplex PCR, while TCRdb's copy carries only in-frame clones and drops some. That table supplies the V and J calls and clone size; D and trimming were determined from the DNA. This sample has 60,000 to 65,000 clones, with 60% to 75% found just once.

The sample taken for sequencing was peripheral blood. The V call is TRBV7-9, the J call TRBJ1-3, with D possibly TRBD1 on 5 matching bases. The origin of this receptor is a woman of 80 years or more with acute or convalescent COVID-19. CDR3 nucleotides: TGTGCCAGCAGCCCACAGGCAGGGTCTGGAAACACCATATATTTT. Its translation is CASSPQAGSGNTIYF.